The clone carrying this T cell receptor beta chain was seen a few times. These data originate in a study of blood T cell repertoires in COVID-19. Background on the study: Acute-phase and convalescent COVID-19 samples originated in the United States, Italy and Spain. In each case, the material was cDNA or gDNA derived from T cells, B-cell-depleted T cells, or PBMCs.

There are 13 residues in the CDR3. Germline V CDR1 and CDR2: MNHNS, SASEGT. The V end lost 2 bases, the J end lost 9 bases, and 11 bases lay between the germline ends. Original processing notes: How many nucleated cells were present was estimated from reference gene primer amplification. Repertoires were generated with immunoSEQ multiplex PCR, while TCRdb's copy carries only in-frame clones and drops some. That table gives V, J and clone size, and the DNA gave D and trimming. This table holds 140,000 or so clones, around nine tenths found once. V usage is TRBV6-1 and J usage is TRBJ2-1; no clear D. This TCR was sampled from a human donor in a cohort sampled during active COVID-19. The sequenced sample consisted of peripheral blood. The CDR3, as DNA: TGTGCCAGCAGTGAATTCCCCGAGAGTGAGCAGTTCTTC. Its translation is CASSEFPESEQFF.